The following is a T cell receptor beta chain sequence with its context. Its antigen is still unknown. Base qualities were left out, and no much larger clone turns up one base away. A patient counted as having stable Graves' hyperthyroidism if no progression to ophthalmopathy occurred over 18 months of follow-up. Hyperthyroidism patients were newly diagnosed, had a disease duration of under 2 months, and were aged 18 to 65 years. The study excluded patients with uncontrolled infections, other autoimmune diseases, pregnancy or lactation. Diagnoses were established on the basis of clinical symptoms, serum thyroxine and TRAb, thyroid ultrasound, and orbital computed tomography. PBMCs were separated from roughly 9.3 ml of fresh peripheral blood using Ficoll-Paque density gradient centrifugation. Total RNA was extracted with Trizol reagent, and quality was checked on an Agilent 2100 Bioanalyzer. The sample belongs to a study of T cells in Graves' hyperthyroidism and ophthalmopathy (dated by TCRdb to the late 2010s). About the full investigation: Peripheral blood was collected at initial diagnosis, before any treatment. To identify distinguishing TCR V-J signatures, a discovery cohort of around 98 patients was used, comprising approximately 40 with Graves' ophthalmopathy and approximately 57 with stable Graves' hyperthyroidism. Prospective prediction of ophthalmopathy was tested in an independent validation cohort consisting of 18 hyperthyroidism patients and over 15 patients who later progressed to ophthalmopathy. The approximately 97 discovery patients were randomly divided into training and test sets at a 7:3 ratio. The study also compared thyroid tissue and blood T-cell repertoires from a handful of Graves' hyperthyroidism patients. Following sampling, methimazole starting at 30 mg daily was given to hyperthyroidism patients, and high-dose intravenous methylprednisolone was given to ophthalmopathy patients. According to the paper, TCR Vbeta CDR3 sequencing was carried out on 135 peripheral blood samples, which came from 40 to 45 ophthalmopathy, around 74 hyperthyroidism and roughly 17 progressor patients.

The CDR3 covers 15 residues, taking in both the cysteine and the phenylalanine. The read is trimmed to its CDR3 DNA, 45 bases read in frame from base 1. CDR1 SGDLS and CDR2 YYNGEE are derived from the germline V gene. At the junction V is shortened by 4 bases and J by 2 bases; bases outside the gene matches: 8. The TCR beta CDR3 regions were amplified from RNA transcripts. The TCR CDR3 was subjected to a first round of RT-PCR using the HTBI primer set and the Qiagen OneStep RT-PCR kit. Libraries were constructed in a second round of multiplex PCR, after which size selection and purification were carried out. Sequencing of the libraries was done on an Illumina HiSeq2000 using paired-end 100 bp reads. The authors' analysis ran thus. SOAPnuke was used to process the raw data, with reads discarded if the reads contained adapters or uncalled bases, had a mean Phred below 15, or lacked an exact constant-primer or identifier match. COPE v1.2.5 was used to merge the high-quality paired reads, and each unique nucleotide sequence was defined as a clonotype. MiTCR v1.1 was used to align clonotypes to the IMGT TRBV, TRBD and TRBJ reference segments. The analysis was restricted to V-J combinations with a frequency above 0.0001, which together covered 99.2% of the repertoires. The TCS score was defined as the ratio of F50 (clonal expansion) to E x V (chaos), calculated using BLOSUM62-based TCRdist between CDR3 peptides within each V-J. Welch's t-statistics and random forest reduced fewer than 550 V-J features to 13, which were used in a naive Bayes classifier (R e1071). The Morisita-Horn index was used to measure how similar the thyroid and blood repertoires were. TCRdb trimmed public reads at Q25 via fastp, called clones via MiXCR and kept in-frame beta chains. Entries that share a CDR3 protein sequence are merged under the most common genes and DNA. The V and J calls, along with clone size, are taken from TCRdb and not from the paper's own processing. Within this sample are 750,000 to 950,000 distinct CDR3 sequences, with roughly 37% of them counted one time only. The biggest ten clones account for over 8% of the sample.

The research as a whole found: In validation, the model predicted progression to ophthalmopathy a median of 6.5 months before onset, with roughly 70% sensitivity and around 76% specificity. In cross-validation, a model built on a 13 V-J signature told ophthalmopathy apart from stable hyperthyroidism with less than 90% sensitivity and roughly 82% specificity, and in testing the same model reached 80%/75%. Sample size was not statistically predetermined, and blinding of investigators to group allocation was not performed. Most expanded thyroid clonotypes (frequency above 0.001) were also found in blood, which suggests that blood repertoires may mirror thyroid immune responses.

The chain couples TRBV9 to TRBJ2-7; TRBD2 fits 8 bases in the junction. What was sequenced was blood. The receptor's source is a man between 18 and 35 years old with Graves' hyperthyroidism. For the CDR3, the sequence is CASSSTSGHTYEQYF. At the DNA level, the sequence is TGTGCCAGCAGCTCAACTAGCGGACATACCTACGAGCAGTACTTC.